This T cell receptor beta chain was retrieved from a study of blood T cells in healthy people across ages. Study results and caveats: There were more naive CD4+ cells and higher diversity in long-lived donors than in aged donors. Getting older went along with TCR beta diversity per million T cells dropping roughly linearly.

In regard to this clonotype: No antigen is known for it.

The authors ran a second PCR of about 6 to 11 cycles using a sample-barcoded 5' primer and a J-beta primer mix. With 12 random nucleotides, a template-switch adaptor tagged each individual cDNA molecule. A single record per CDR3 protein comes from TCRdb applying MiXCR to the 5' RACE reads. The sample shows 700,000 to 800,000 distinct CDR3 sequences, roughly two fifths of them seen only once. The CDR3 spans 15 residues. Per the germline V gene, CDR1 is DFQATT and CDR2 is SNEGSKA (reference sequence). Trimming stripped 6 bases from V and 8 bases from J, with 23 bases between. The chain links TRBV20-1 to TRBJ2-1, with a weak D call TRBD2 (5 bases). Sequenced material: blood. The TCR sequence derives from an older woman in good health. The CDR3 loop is CSANPPGTGVDEQFF. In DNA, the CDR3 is TGCAGTGCCAACCCACCGGGAACTGGGGTGGATGAGCAGTTCTTC.